This T cell receptor beta chain appears in the sequencing data of a study of T cells in Graves' hyperthyroidism and ophthalmopathy. Stability of Graves' hyperthyroidism was defined as absent ophthalmopathy progression within 18 months. The study's findings and limits: Appearing also in blood were most of the thyroid clonotypes expanded above 0.001.

A remark on this clonotype: Its antigen is as yet unknown.

V lost 5 bases, J lost 3 bases, and 6 bases lay in between. The V gene's germline CDR1 is KGHDR and CDR2 SFDVKD. The CDR3 covers 12 residues. The CDR3 regions of TCR beta were amplified from RNA transcripts. Carried out on the TCR CDR3, a first-round RT-PCR used the HTBI primer set. MiXCR, applied by TCRdb to the multiplex PCR reads, yields one record per CDR3 protein. The sample gives 530,000 or so distinct CDR3 sequences, 35% to 55% of which show up once; about 7.8% is in the top ten. The V call is TRBV24-1, the J call TRBJ1-2; D gene uncertain. The sequencing sample was made of peripheral blood or thyroid tissue (not recorded which). The source is a woman aged 18-29 years with Graves' hyperthyroidism. Here the CDR3 reads CATSVAYYGYTF. The CDR3 nucleotides are TGTGCCACCAGTGTGGCCTACTATGGCTACACCTTC.